The 9 T cell receptor beta chains listed next were all sequenced from one sample in a study of blood T cell repertoires in COVID-19. Libraries were prepared by immunoSEQ multiplex PCR; TCRdb keeps only in-frame clonotypes and omits some of them. The sample includes fewer than 50,000 clones, about 88% of them seen just once. What was sequenced was peripheral blood. The receptors stem from a man between 70 and 80 years old with active COVID-19.

CDR3 protein: CASSLSLAGGWFF. CDR3 DNA: TGTGCCAGCAGCTTAAGTCTCGCGGGAGGGTGGTTCTTC. The chain combines TRBV7-2 with TRBJ2-1, with 9 bases aligning to TRBD2. V lost 2 bases and J lost 15; bases outside the gene matches: 8. Germline V lookup: CDR1 SGHTA, CDR2 FQGNSA. This CDR3 comprises 13 residues. Complete variable domain (other parts from reference TRBV7-2 and TRBJ2-1): GAGVSQSPSNKVTEKGKDVELRCDPISGHTALYWYRQSLGQGLEFLIYFQGNSAPDKSGLPSDRFSAERTGGSVSTLTIQRTQQEDSAVYLCASSLSLAGGWFFGPGTRLTVL.

CDR3 sequence: CASSPGTGATNEKLFF. DNA for the CDR3: TGTGCCAGCAGCCCTGGGACAGGGGCAACTAATGAAAAACTGTTTTTT. This chain connects TRBV6-2 or TRBV6-3 to TRBJ1-4; TRBD1 agrees at 10 bases. This CDR3 is 16 amino acids long. V shed 6 bases and J 0 bases; nucleotides not matched to a gene: 4. CDR1 is MNHEY, CDR2 SVGEGT, per germline.

The rearrangement joins TRBV29-1 to TRBJ1-1, with D perhaps matching TRBD1 (5 bases). Germline assignment: CDR1 SQVTM and CDR2 ANQGSEA. With 6 bases removed from V and 0 bases from J, the gap between germline ends came to 11 bases. The CDR3 sequence is 13 residues long. The CDR3 DNA sequence: TGCAGCGTCCGAAGACAGATGAACACTGAAGCTTTCTTT. Translation gives CSVRRQMNTEAFF.

The chain couples TRBV24-1 to TRBJ2-5; TRBD1 matches 7 bases. The CDR3 length is 15 residues. Germline loops: CDR1 KGHDR, CDR2 SFDVKD. The J segment lost 1 base and the V segment lost 3 bases, leaving 4 bases of the junction unmatched. The CDR3 reads CATSDPQGIQETQYF. The DNA for the CDR3 is TGTGCCACCAGTGATCCACAGGGGATCCAAGAGACCCAGTACTTC.

This clone was recorded once. The rearrangement joins TRBV7-3 to TRBJ2-1; D may be TRBD1 (5 bases). This CDR3 comprises 14 residues. Per germline, CDR1 SGHTA and CDR2 FQGTGA. V dropped 4 bases and J dropped 11 bases, with 18 bases sitting between them. CDR3 sequence (DNA): TGTGCCAGCAGCTCAAGGGGCCCCGGGCTTCAGCAGTTCTTC. Translation: CASSSRGPGLQQFF.

CDR3 sequence (DNA): TGTGCCAGCAGTTATTACGGCCTCCGACAGATTAACTATGGCTACACCTTC. It translates to CASSYYGLRQINYGYTF. This chain connects TRBV28 to TRBJ1-2, with D possibly matching TRBD1 (5 bases). CDR1 and CDR2 from the germline V gene are MDHEN and SYDVKM. V was pared by 4 bases and J by 1 base, with 19 bases between. The CDR3 extends over 17 amino acids.

The chain has TRBV7-2 and TRBJ1-4, with D possibly being TRBD1 (5 bases). The length of the CDR3 is 15 residues. Trimming left V 1 base short and J 2 bases short, with 8 bases between. Germline values: CDR1 SGHTA, CDR2 FQGNSA. The DNA for the CDR3 is TGTGCCAGCAGCTTAGTGTGGGGCACTAATGAAAAACTGTTTTTT. Translation: CASSLVWGTNEKLFF.

This sequence joins TRBV27 and TRBJ2-1, with 8 bases identical to TRBD2. Trimming at V came to 4 bases and at J to 9 bases, leaving 14 bases not matched to a gene. The CDR3 sequence is 16 residues long. Germline loops: CDR1 MNHEY, CDR2 SMNVEV (reference sequence). Here the CDR3 DNA reads TGTGCCAGCAGTTCCATCCCCGGGACTAGGGGGGGTGAGCAGTTCTTC. As protein: CASSSIPGTRGGEQFF.

The rearrangement uses TRBV6-2 or TRBV6-3 and TRBJ1-5, with D tentatively TRBD1 (6 bases). The V end was cut by 7 bases, the J end by 0 bases, with 13 bases between. CDR1 is MNHEY, CDR2 SVGEGT, per germline. The CDR3 runs 15 residues. Written as DNA, the CDR3 is TGTGCCAGCAACCCAGGGGTTAGTAGCAATCAGCCCCAGCATTTT. Its translation is CASNPGVSSNQPQHF.